Below are 3 T cell receptor beta chains sequenced from a single sample in a study of blood T cells in healthy people across ages. Sample-barcoded 5' priming and a J-beta primer mix drove a second PCR of 7 to 11 cycles. TCRdb used MiXCR to reprocess the 5' RACE reads, holding one entry per CDR3 protein. This table holds around 2 million distinct CDR3 sequences, roughly 43% found once. The specimen sequenced was blood. The receptor set was obtained from a human donor in good health.

The V call is TRBV7-9, the J call TRBJ1-4; D is ambiguous. The CDR3 runs 15 residues. The V end lost 1 base, the J end lost 4 bases, and 10 bases lay between the germline ends. Germline-derived CDR1 and CDR2 are SEHNR and FQNEAQ (reference sequence). The CDR3 loop is CASSLGMGNNEKLFF. The CDR3 DNA reads TGTGCCAGCAGCTTAGGCATGGGGAATAATGAAAAACTGTTTTTT.

The chain uses TRBV6-6 and TRBJ2-7; D may be TRBD1 (5 bases). CDR3 size: 15 residues. Germline assignment: CDR1 MNHNY and CDR2 SVGAGI (reference sequence). Deletions cut 5 bases from V and 5 bases from J, with 19 bases between. As DNA, the CDR3 is TGTGCCAGCAGTCTCGACAGACATGCTGGGGACGAGCAGTACTTC. Translated, it gives CASSLDRHAGDEQYF.

This rearrangement joins TRBV20-1 to TRBJ1-6; D is unresolved. CDR3 length: 17 amino acids. V gave up 1 base and J gave up 2 bases, with 15 bases separating them. CDR1 is DFQATT and CDR2 is SNEGSKA in the germline V gene (reference sequence). The CDR3 DNA reads TGCAGTGCTAGAGGAAATGGGAGAGGGCCCTATAATTCACCCCTCCACTTT. Protein sequence: CSARGNGRGPYNSPLHF.